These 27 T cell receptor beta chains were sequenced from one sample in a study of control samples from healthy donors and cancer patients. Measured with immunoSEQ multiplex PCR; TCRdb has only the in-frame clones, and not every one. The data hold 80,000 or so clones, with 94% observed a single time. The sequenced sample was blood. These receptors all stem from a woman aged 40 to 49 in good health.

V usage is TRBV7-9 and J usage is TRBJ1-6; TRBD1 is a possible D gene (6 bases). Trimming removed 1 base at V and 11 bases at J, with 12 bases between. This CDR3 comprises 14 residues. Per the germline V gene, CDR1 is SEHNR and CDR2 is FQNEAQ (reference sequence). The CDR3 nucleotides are TGTGCCAGCAGCTTAGAGGGCAGGGGTGCACCCCTCCACTTT. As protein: CASSLEGRGAPLHF.

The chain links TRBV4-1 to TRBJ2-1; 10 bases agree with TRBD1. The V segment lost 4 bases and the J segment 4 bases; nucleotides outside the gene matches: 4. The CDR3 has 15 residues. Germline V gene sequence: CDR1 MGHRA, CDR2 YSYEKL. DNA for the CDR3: TGCGCCAGCAGCCTGGACAGGGGGGAGTACAATGAGCAGTTCTTC. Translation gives CASSLDRGEYNEQFF.

CDR3 residues: CSSSEGHEQFF. The DNA for the CDR3 is TGCAGTTCCTCAGAGGGCCATGAGCAGTTCTTC. This chain joins TRBV20-1 and TRBJ2-1, with a weak D call TRBD2 (5 bases). V lost 8 bases and J lost 8, with 13 bases in between. This CDR3 has 11 residues. From germline, CDR1 is DFQATT and CDR2 SNEGSKA (reference sequence).

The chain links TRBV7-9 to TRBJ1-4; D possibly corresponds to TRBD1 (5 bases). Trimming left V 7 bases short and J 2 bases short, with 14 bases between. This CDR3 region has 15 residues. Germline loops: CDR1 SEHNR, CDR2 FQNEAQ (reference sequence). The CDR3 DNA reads TGTGCCAGCATGGTTTTCGGGGGGACTAATGAAAAACTGTTTTTT. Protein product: CASMVFGGTNEKLFF.

CDR3 sequence (DNA): TGTGCCACCAGTGATTCGGGACTAGCCCAGGAGCAGTTCTTC. It is translated as CATSDSGLAQEQFF. The chain couples TRBV24-1 to TRBJ2-1; TRBD2 agrees at 9 bases. The CDR3 loop spans 14 amino acids. V shed 2 bases, J shed 10 bases, and the junction held 5 bases outside the gene matches. Germline V CDR1 and CDR2: KGHDR, SFDVKD.

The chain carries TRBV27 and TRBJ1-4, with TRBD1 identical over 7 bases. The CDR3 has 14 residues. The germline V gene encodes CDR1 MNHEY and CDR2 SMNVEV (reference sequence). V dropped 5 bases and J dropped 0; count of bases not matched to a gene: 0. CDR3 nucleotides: TGTGCCAGCAGTACAGGGGCAACTAATGAAAAACTGTTTTTT. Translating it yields CASSTGATNEKLFF.

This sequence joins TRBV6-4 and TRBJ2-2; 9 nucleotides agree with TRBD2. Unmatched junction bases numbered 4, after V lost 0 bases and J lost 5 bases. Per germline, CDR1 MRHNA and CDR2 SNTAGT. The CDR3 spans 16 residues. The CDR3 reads CASSDSFSGRTGELFF. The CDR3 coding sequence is TGTGCCAGCAGTGACTCGTTTAGCGGGAGAACCGGGGAGCTGTTTTTT.

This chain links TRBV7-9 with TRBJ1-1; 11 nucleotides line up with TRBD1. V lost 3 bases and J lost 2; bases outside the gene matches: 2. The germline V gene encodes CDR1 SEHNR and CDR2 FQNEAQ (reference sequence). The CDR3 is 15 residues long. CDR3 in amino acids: CASSLGQGVNTEAFF. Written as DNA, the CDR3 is TGTGCCAGCAGCTTGGGACAGGGGGTTAACACTGAAGCTTTCTTT.

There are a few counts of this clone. The CDR3 sequence is CAVGGNTDTQYF. The DNA for the CDR3 is TGTGCCGTGGGGGGAAACACAGATACGCAGTATTTT. This chain connects TRBV2 to TRBJ2-3, with a weak D call TRBD2 (6 bases). Trimming cost V 11 bases and J 2 bases, with 11 bases left between them. The CDR3 length is 12 residues. CDR1 is SNHLY and CDR2 is FYNNEI in the germline V gene.

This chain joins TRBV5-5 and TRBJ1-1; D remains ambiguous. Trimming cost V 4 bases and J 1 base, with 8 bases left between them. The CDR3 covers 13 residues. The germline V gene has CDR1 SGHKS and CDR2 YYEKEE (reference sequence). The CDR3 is CASSRPQNTEAFF. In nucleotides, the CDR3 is TGTGCCAGCAGCCGACCACAGAACACTGAAGCTTTCTTT.

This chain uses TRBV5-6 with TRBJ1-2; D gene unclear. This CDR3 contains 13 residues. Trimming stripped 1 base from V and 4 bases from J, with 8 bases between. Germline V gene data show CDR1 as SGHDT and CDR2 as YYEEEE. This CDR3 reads CASSLRLPYGYTF. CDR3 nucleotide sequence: TGTGCCAGCAGCTTGAGGCTGCCCTATGGCTACACCTTC.

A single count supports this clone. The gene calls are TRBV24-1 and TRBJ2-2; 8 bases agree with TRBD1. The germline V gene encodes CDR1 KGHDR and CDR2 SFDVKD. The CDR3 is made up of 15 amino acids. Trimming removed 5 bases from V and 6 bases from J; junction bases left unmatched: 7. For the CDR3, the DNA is TGTGCCACCAGTGCCGCGGACAGGGAGGCCGGGGAGCTGTTTTTT. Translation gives CATSAADREAGELFF.

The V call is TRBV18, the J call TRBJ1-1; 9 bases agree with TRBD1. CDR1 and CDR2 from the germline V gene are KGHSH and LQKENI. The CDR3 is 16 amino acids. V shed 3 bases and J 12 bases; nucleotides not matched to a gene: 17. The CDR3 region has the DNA TGTGCCAGCTCACCGCTGACAGGGGGAGAGTTATCGGCATCTTTCTTT. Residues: CASSPLTGGELSASFF.

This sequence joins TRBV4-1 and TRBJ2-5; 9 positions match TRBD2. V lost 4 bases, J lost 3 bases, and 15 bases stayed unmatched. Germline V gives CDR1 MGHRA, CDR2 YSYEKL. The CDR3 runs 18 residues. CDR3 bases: TGCGCCAGCAGCCCCTTATCGGCAGGCGGGGGGGCGGAAGAGACCCAGTACTTC. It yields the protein CASSPLSAGGGAEETQYF.

DNA for the CDR3: TGTGCCAGGTCAACAGGGGCCGGGGCCAACGTCCTGACTTTC. As protein: CARSTGAGANVLTF. The chain employs TRBV21-1 and TRBJ2-6; the table's D call, TRBD1, has no DNA check behind it. TRBV21-1 is a listed pseudogene. There are 14 residues in the CDR3.

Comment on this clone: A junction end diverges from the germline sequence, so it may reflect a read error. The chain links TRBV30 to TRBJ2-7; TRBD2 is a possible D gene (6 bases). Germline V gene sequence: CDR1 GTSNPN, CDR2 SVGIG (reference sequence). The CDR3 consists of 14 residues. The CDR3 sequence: CARSPSGSSYEQYF. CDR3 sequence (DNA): TGTGCCCGGAGCCCGTCCGGGAGCTCCTACGAGCAGTACTTC.

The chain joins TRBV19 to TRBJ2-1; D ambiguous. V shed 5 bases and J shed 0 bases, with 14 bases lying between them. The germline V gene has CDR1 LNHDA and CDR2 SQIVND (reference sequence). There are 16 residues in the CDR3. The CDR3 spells CASSFFRSSSYNEQFF. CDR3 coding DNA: TGTGCCAGTAGTTTTTTCCGGTCAAGCTCCTACAATGAGCAGTTCTTC.

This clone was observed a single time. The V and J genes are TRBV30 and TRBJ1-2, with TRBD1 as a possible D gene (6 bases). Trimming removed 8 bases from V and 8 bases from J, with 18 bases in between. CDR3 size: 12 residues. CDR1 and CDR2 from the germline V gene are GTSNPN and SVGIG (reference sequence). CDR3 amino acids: CARDRWFVGYTF. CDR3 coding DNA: TGTGCCCGAGACAGGTGGTTTGTGGGCTACACCTTC.

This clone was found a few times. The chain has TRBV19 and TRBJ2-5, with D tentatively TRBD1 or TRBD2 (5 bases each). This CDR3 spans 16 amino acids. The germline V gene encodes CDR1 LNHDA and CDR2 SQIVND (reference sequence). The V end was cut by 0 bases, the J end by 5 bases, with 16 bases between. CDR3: CASSIDQSGLRETQYF. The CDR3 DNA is TGTGCCAGTAGTATAGATCAGTCGGGGCTAAGGGAGACCCAGTACTTC.

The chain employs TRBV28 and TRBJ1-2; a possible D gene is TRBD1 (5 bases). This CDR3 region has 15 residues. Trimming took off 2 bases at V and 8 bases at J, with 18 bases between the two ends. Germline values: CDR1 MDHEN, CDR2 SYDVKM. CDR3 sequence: CASSLARGGTGGYTF. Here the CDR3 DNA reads TGTGCCAGCAGTTTAGCCCGGGGGGGGACGGGAGGCTACACCTTC.

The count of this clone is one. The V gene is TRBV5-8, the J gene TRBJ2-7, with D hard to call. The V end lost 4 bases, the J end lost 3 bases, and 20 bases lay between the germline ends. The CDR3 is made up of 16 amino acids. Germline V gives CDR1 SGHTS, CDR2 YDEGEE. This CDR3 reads CASSRLQQLGVYEQYF. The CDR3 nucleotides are TGTGCCAGCAGCCGGCTCCAGCAGCTTGGGGTCTACGAGCAGTACTTC.

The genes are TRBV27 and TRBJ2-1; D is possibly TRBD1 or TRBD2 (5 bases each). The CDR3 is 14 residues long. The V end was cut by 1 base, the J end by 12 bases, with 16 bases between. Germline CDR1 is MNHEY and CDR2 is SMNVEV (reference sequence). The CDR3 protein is CASSLWDGDEGQFF. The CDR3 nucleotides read TGTGCCAGCAGTTTATGGGACGGCGATGAGGGGCAGTTCTTC.

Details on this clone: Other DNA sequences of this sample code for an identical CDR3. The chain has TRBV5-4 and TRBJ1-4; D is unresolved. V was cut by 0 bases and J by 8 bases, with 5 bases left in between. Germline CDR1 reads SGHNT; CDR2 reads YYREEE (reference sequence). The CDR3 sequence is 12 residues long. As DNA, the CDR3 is TGTGCCAGCAGCTTGGCAGGCGAAAAACTGTTTTTT. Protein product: CASSLAGEKLFF.

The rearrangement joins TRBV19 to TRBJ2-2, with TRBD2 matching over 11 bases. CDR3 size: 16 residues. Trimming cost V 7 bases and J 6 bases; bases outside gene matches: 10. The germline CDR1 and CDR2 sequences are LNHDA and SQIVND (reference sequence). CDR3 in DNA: TGTGCCAGTACCATGTCAGGACTAGCGGGTCCCGGGGAGCTGTTTTTT. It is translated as CASTMSGLAGPGELFF.

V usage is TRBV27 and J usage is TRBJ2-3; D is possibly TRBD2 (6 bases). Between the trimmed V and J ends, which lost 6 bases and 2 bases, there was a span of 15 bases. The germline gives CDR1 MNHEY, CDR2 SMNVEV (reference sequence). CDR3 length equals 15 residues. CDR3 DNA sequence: TGTGCCAGCAGCTCGGCGAGGGGACTCACAGATACGCAGTATTTT. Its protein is CASSSARGLTDTQYF.

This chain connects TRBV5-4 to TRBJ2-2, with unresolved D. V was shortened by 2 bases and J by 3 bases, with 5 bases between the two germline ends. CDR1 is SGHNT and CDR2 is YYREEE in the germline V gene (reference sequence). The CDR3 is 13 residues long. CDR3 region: CASSLSYTGELFF. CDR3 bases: TGTGCCAGCAGCTTATCTTACACCGGGGAGCTGTTTTTT. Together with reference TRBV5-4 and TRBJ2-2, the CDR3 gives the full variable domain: ETGVTQSPTHLIKTRGQQVTLRCSSQSGHNTVSWYQQALGQGPQFIFQYYREEENGRGNFPPRFSGLQFPNYSSELNVNALELDDSALYLCASSLSYTGELFFGEGSRLTVL.

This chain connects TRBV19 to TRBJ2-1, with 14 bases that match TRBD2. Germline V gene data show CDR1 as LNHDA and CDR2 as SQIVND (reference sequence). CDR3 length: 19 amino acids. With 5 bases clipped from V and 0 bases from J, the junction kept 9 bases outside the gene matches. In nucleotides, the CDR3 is TGTGCCAGTAGTCCCGGACTAGCGGGGGGCCTAAGCTCCTACAATGAGCAGTTCTTC. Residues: CASSPGLAGGLSSYNEQFF.